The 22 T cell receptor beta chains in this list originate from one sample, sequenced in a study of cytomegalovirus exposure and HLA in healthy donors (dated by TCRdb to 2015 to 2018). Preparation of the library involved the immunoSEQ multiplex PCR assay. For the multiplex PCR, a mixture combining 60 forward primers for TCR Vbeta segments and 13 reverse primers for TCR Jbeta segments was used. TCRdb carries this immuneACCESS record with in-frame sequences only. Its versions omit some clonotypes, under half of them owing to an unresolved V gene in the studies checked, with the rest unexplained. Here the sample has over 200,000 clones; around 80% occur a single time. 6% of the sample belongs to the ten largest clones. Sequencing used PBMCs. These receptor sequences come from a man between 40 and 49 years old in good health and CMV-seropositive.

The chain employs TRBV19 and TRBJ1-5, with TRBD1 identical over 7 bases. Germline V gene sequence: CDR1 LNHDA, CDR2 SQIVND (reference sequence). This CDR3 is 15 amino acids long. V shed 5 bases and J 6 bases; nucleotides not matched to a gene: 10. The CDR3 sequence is CASSLSRQGGQPQHF. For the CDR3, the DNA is TGTGCCAGTAGTCTTTCCAGACAGGGCGGTCAGCCCCAGCATTTT.

CDR3: CSVEQLDGYTF. The CDR3 DNA sequence: TGCAGCGTTGAGCAGTTGGATGGCTACACCTTC. V is TRBV29-1 and J is TRBJ1-2, with D unclear. Germline CDR1 reads SQVTM; CDR2 reads ANQGSEA. The CDR3 spans 11 residues. With 3 bases removed from V and 6 bases from J, the gap between germline ends came to 8 bases. Complete variable domain (other parts from reference TRBV29-1 and TRBJ1-2): SAVISQKPSRDICQRGTSLTIQCQVDSQVTMMFWYRQQPGQSLTLIATANQGSEATYESGFVIDKFPISRPNLTFSTLTVSNMSPEDSSIYLCSVEQLDGYTFGSGTRLTVV.

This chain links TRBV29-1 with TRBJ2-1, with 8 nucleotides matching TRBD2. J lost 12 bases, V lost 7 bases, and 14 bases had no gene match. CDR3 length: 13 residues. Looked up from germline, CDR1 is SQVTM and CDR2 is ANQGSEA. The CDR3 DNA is TGCAGCGCGCCGGGACTAGGAGGTACACGGCAGTTCTTC. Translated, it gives CSAPGLGGTRQFF.

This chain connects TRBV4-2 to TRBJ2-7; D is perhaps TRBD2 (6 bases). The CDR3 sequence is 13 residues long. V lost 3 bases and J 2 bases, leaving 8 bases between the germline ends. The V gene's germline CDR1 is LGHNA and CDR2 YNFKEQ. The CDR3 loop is CASSQEGTYEQYF. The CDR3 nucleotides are TGTGCCAGCAGCCAGGAGGGCACCTACGAGCAGTACTTC.

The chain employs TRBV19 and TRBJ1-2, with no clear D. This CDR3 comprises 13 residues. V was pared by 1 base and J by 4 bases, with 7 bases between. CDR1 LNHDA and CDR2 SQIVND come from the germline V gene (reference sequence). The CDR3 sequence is CASSIGGGYGYTF. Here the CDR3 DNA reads TGTGCCAGTAGTATAGGTGGCGGCTATGGCTACACCTTC.

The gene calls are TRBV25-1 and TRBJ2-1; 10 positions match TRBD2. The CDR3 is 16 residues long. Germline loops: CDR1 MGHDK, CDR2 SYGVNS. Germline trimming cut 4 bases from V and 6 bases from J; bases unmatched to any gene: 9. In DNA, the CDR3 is TGTGCCAGCAGTGTAGGCTCTAGCGGGAGCTTCAATGAGCAGTTCTTC. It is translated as CASSVGSSGSFNEQFF.

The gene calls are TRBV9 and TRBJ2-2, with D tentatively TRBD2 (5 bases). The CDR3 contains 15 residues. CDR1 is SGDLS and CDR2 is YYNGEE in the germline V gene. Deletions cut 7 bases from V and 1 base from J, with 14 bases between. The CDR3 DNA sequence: TGTGCCAGCGGTGGCCCCAGCGGGAACACCGGGGAGCTGTTTTTT. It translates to CASGGPSGNTGELFF.

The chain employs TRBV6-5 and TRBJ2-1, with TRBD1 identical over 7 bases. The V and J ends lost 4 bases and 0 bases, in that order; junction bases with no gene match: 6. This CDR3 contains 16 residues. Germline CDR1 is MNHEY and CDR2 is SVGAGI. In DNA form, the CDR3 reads TGTGCCAGCAGTTCTCTCAGGGGGAGCTCCTACAATGAGCAGTTCTTC. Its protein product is CASSSLRGSSYNEQFF.

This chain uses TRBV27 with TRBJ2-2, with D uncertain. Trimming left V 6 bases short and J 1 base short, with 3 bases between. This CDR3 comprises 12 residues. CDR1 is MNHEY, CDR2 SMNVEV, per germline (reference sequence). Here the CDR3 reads CASSMNTGELFF. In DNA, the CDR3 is TGTGCCAGCAGCATGAACACCGGGGAGCTGTTTTTT.

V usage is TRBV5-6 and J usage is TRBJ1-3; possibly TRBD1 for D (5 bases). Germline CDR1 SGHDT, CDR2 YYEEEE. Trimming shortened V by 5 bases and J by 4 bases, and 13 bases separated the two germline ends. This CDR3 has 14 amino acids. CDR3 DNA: TGTGCCAGCAGTTTTGCGGGGGACGGAAACACCATATATTTT. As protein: CASSFAGDGNTIYF.

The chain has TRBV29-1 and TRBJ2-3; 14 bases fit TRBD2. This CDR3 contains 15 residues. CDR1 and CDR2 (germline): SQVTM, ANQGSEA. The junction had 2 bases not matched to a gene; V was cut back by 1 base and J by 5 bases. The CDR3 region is CSVEVGLAGGDTQYF. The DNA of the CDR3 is TGCAGCGTTGAAGTTGGACTAGCGGGAGGAGATACGCAGTATTTT.

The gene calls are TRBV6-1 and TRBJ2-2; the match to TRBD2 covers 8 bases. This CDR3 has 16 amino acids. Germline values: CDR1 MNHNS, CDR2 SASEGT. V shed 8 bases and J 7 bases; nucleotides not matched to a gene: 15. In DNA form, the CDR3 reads TGTGCCAGCTGTGGAACTAGCGGCCCCGGTGGCGGGGAGCTGTTTTTT. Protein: CASCGTSGPGGGELFF.

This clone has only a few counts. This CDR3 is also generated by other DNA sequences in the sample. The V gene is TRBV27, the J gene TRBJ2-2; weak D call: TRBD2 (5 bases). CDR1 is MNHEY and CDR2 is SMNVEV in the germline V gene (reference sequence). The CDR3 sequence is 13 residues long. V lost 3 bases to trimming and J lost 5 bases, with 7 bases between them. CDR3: CASSLTGTGELFF. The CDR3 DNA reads TGTGCCAGCAGTTTGACGGGGACCGGGGAGCTGTTTTTT.

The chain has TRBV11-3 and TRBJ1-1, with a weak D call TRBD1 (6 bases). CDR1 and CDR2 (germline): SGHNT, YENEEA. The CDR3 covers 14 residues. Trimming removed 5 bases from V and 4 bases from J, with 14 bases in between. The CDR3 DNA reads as TGTGCCAGCAGCCCAACAGGGAAATTCACTGAAGCTTTCTTT. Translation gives CASSPTGKFTEAFF. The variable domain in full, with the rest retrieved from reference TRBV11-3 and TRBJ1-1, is EAGVVQSPRYKIIEKKQPVAFWCNPISGHNTLYWYLQNLGQGPELLIRYENEEAVDDSQLPKDRFSAERLKGVDSTLKIQPAELGDSAVYLCASSPTGKFTEAFFGQGTRLTVV.

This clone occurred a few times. CDR3 coding DNA: TGTGCCAGCAGTTTCGGGACAGAAGCTAACTATGGCTACACCTTC. It specifies CASSFGTEANYGYTF. This chain connects TRBV28 to TRBJ1-2, with TRBD1 matching 7 bases. Germline V gene lookup returns CDR1 MDHEN and CDR2 SYDVKM. V shed 3 bases, J shed 0 bases, and the junction held 4 bases outside the gene matches. The CDR3 consists of 15 residues.

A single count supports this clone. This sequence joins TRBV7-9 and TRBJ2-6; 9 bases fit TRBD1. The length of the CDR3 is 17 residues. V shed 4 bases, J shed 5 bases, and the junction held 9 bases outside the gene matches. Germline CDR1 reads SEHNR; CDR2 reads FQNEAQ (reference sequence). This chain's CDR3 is CASSSGTGFSRANVLTF. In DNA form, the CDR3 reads TGTGCCAGCAGCTCCGGGACAGGGTTCTCCAGGGCCAACGTCCTGACTTTC. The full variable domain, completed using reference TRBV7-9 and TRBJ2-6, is DTGVSQNPRHKITKRGQNVTFRCDPISEHNRLYWYRQTLGQGPEFLTYFQNEAQLEKSRLLSDRFSAERPKGSFSTLEIQRTEQGDSAMYLCASSSGTGFSRANVLTFGAGSRLTVL.

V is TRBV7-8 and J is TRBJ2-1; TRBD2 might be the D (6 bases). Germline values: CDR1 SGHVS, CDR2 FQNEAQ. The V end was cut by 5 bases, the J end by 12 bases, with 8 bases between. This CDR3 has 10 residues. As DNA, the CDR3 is TGTGCCAGCAGCGCGGGACCGCAGTTCTTC. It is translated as CASSAGPQFF.

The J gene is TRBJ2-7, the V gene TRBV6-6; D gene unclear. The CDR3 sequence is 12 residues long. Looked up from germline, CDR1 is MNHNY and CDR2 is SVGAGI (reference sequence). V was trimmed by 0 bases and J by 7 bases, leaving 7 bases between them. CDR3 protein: CASSYSGKEQYF. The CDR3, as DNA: TGTGCCAGCAGTTACTCCGGTAAGGAGCAGTACTTC.

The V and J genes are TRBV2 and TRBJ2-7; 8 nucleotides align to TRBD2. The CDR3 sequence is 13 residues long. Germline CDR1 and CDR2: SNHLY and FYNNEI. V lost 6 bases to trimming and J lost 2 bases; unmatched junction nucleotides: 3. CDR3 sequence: CASRTSGTYEQYV. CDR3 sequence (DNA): TGTGCCAGCAGAACTAGCGGCACCTACGAGCAGTACGTC.

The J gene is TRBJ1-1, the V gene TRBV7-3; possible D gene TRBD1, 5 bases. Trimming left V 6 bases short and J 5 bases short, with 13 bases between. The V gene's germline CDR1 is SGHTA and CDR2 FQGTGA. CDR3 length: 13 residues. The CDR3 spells CASSSGFDTEAFF. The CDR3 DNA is TGTGCCAGCAGTTCAGGGTTTGATACTGAAGCTTTCTTT.

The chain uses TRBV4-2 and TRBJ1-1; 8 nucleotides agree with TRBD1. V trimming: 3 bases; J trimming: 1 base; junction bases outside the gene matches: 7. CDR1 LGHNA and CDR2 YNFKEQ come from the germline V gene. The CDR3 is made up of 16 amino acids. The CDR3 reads CASSHPTGETNTEAFF. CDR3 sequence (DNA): TGTGCCAGCAGCCACCCGACAGGGGAGACGAACACTGAAGCTTTCTTT.

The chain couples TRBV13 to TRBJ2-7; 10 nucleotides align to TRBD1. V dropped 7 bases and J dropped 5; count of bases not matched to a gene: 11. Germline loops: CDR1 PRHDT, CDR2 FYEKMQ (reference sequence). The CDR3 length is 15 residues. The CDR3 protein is CASTEVRDRGHEQYF. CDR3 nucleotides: TGTGCCAGCACCGAGGTACGGGACAGGGGCCACGAGCAGTACTTC.